This T cell receptor beta chain appears in the sequencing data of a study of shared clonotypes between healthy human individuals. Study at large: Three CD4 naive, three CD4 memory, two CD8 naive and one CD8 memory plate were used per donor. Study results and limitations: Clonotypes that were shared across four donors made up approximately 5% of naive CD4 clonotypes.

Template for every sorted-subset replicate PCR totaled 150 to 250 ng DNA, some 30,000 T cell genomes. Assay used: immunoSEQ multiplex PCR; TCRdb lists only in-frame clones, some missing. The data show 550,000 to 750,000 clones, just under 97% seen once. With regard to this clone: Its antigen is unknown.

Terminally differentiated effector memory CD45RA+ cells were excluded by CCR7 positive selection of CD45RO-negative cells. Trimming left V 0 bases short and J 3 bases short, with 15 bases between. CDR1 and CDR2 (germline): SEHNR, FQNEAQ (reference sequence). This CDR3 spans 16 amino acids. The chain links TRBV7-9 to TRBJ2-7; D assignment may be TRBD1 or TRBD2 (5 bases each). The TCR sequence derives from a woman aged 25 to 45 in good health. The sequencing input was naive CD8+ T cells sorted from blood. CDR3 in amino acids: CASSLAGAGGFYEQYF. The CDR3 DNA follows: TGTGCCAGCAGCTTAGCCGGGGCTGGTGGCTTCTACGAGCAGTACTTC.